Listed below are T cell receptor beta chains from one sample, sequenced in a study of identical twins. TCRdb redid the calling of the 5' RACE reads with MiXCR, one entry per CDR3 protein. The profile shows about 470,000 distinct CDR3 sequences, roughly 26% of them singletons. The same specimen was also included in a second study, on T cells expressing NK-cell markers.

The specimen was CD4+ T cells sorted from blood. These receptors were obtained from a woman in her late teens or twenties in good health. Both conserved end residues are part of each CDR3. The D gene is left open where the match is weak. For some rows the clone size is stated as once, few or many, or as a class when expanded; others skip it.

v_gene: TRBV20-1
j_gene: TRBJ2-3
abundance: NA
d_gene: NA
CDR3aa: CSARRGRAVDTQYF
CDR3nt: TGCAGTGCTAGAAGGGGGAGGGCCGTGGATACGCAGTATTTT

v_gene: TRBV12-5
j_gene: TRBJ2-2
abundance: few
d_gene: NA
CDR3aa: CASGLSTGGGQSTGELFF
CDR3nt: TGTGCTAGTGGTTTGTCGACCGGCGGGGGCCAGAGCACCGGGGAGCTGTTTTTT

v_gene: TRBV29-1
j_gene: TRBJ2-1
abundance: NA
d_gene: NA
CDR3aa: CSVEVAHEQFF
CDR3nt: TGCAGCGTTGAGGTGGCCCATGAGCAGTTCTTC

v_gene: TRBV6-1
j_gene: TRBJ2-7
abundance: NA
d_gene: NA
CDR3aa: CASSADVRFGQYF
CDR3nt: TGTGCCAGCAGTGCCGACGTTAGGTTCGGGCAGTACTTC

v_gene: TRBV9
j_gene: TRBJ1-5
abundance: NA
d_gene: NA
CDR3aa: CASSGGQWHQPQHF
CDR3nt: TGTGCCAGCAGCGGGGGACAATGGCATCAGCCCCAGCATTTT

v_gene: TRBV6-2/TRBV6-3
j_gene: TRBJ2-3
abundance: few
d_gene: NA
CDR3aa: CASDRGLGTDTQYF
CDR3nt: TGTGCCAGCGATCGGGGGCTTGGCACAGATACGCAGTATTTT

v_gene: TRBV6-2/TRBV6-3
j_gene: TRBJ1-2
abundance: NA
d_gene: NA
CDR3aa: CASKGAQLNYGYTF
CDR3nt: TGTGCCAGCAAGGGAGCTCAACTAAACTATGGCTACACCTTC

v_gene: TRBV12-3/TRBV12-4
j_gene: TRBJ1-2
abundance: NA
d_gene: TRBD1
CDR3aa: CASSFGTGSGGYTF
CDR3nt: TGTGCCAGCAGTTTCGGGACAGGGTCAGGGGGCTACACCTTC

v_gene: TRBV7-9
j_gene: TRBJ1-1
abundance: few
d_gene: NA
CDR3aa: CASSLLGQGTEAFF
CDR3nt: TGTGCCAGCAGCTTACTGGGGCAGGGCACTGAAGCTTTCTTT

v_gene: TRBV5-1
j_gene: TRBJ2-5
abundance: few
d_gene: TRBD2
CDR3aa: CASSFLPAGAEETQYF
CDR3nt: TGCGCCAGCAGCTTTTTACCAGCGGGAGCGGAGGAGACCCAGTACTTC

v_gene: TRBV5-8
j_gene: TRBJ1-3
abundance: NA
d_gene: NA
CDR3aa: CASSSTVTGTFRNTIYF
CDR3nt: TGTGCCAGCAGCTCGACGGTCACCGGGACCTTCAGAAACACCATATATTTT

v_gene: TRBV12-3/TRBV12-4
j_gene: TRBJ2-5
abundance: few
d_gene: NA
CDR3aa: CASSLGGDGKTQYF
CDR3nt: TGTGCCAGCAGTTTAGGGGGGGACGGGAAGACCCAGTACTTC

v_gene: TRBV20-1
j_gene: TRBJ1-5
abundance: NA
d_gene: NA
CDR3aa: CSARPESYSNQPQHF
CDR3nt: TGCAGTGCTAGGCCCGAGTCTTATAGCAATCAGCCCCAGCATTTT

v_gene: TRBV10-3
j_gene: TRBJ2-3
abundance: NA
d_gene: TRBD2
CDR3aa: CAISEHPSGSDTQYF
CDR3nt: TGTGCCATCAGTGAGCACCCTAGCGGGAGTGATACGCAGTATTTT

v_gene: TRBV5-4
j_gene: TRBJ2-3
abundance: few
d_gene: NA
CDR3aa: CASSLRAGQDTQYF
CDR3nt: TGTGCCAGCAGCTTGCGCGCGGGGCAAGATACGCAGTATTTT

v_gene: TRBV5-1
j_gene: TRBJ2-5
abundance: NA
d_gene: TRBD2
CDR3aa: CASSLPSGGPGETQYF
CDR3nt: TGCGCCAGCAGCTTACCTAGCGGGGGGCCGGGGGAGACCCAGTACTTC

v_gene: TRBV5-1
j_gene: TRBJ2-1
abundance: few
d_gene: TRBD2
CDR3aa: CASSLAASGSSEQFF
CDR3nt: TGCGCCAGCAGCTTGGCAGCTAGCGGGAGTAGTGAGCAGTTCTTC

v_gene: TRBV12-3/TRBV12-4
j_gene: TRBJ2-2
abundance: NA
d_gene: TRBD1
CDR3aa: CASTRTGNTGELFF
CDR3nt: TGTGCCAGCACCCGGACAGGGAACACCGGGGAGCTGTTTTTT